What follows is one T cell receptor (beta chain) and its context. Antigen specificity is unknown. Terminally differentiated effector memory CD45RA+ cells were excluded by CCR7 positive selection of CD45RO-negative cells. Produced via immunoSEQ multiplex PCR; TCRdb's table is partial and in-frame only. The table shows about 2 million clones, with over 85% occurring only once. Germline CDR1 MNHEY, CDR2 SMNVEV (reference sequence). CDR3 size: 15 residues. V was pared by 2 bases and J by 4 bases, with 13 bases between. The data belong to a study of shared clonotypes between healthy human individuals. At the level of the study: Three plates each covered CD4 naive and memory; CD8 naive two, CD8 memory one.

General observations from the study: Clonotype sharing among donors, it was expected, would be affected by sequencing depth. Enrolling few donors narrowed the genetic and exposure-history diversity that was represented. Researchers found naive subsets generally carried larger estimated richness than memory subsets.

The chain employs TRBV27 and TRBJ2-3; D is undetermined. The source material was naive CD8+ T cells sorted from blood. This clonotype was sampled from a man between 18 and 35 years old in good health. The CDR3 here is CASSLIPPRADTQYF. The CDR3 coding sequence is TGTGCCAGCAGTTTAATCCCCCCCCGCGCAGATACGCAGTATTTT.